The T cell receptor beta chain described here comes from a study of siplizumab effects on memory and regulatory T cells. Sequencing was performed with immunoSEQ multiplex PCR; in TCRdb, only in-frame clones are kept and a portion is missing. Among tens of thousands of clones listed, roughly 96% were seen once. Per germline, CDR1 ENHRY and CDR2 SYGVKD. V lost 8 bases and J lost 7, with 15 bases in between. The CDR3 sequence is 14 residues long. Input material: naive CD4+ T cells sorted from blood. The TCR comes from a human donor in good health. The gene calls are TRBV10-3 and TRBJ1-6; D unresolved. The CDR3 loop reads CAISVGPANSPLHF. The CDR3 region has the DNA TGTGCCATCTCGGTAGGGCCAGCGAATTCACCCCTCCACTTT.